These 21 T cell receptor delta chains were all obtained from the same sample, sequenced in a study of DNA immune sequencing with unique molecular identifiers (dated by TCRdb to about 2020). Libraries were made using multiplex PCR. Sequencing was performed on an Illumina MiniSeq. A 32-plex assay with primers for all 8 TRDV and 4 TRDJ genes covering the CDR3 was used to amplify genomic DNA. During approximately 3 cycles of barcoding PCR, a 12-nucleotide UMI was attached, and a second PCR using Illumina adapter primers followed. With CATT, TCRdb called clones again from the public reads; duplicate DNA rows were later joined. The sample profile shows about 2,000 delta-chain clones; about 18% of them were found once. Approximately 30% of the sample is in the top ten clones. Input material: gamma-delta T cells from PBMCs. The receptors here all came from a human donor in good health.

This clone was counted a few times. A far larger clone is one nucleotide away, so this likely arose from a read error. Other nucleotide sequences in the sample specify the same CDR3. This chain joins TRDV2 and TRDJ1; 7 bases align to TRDD3. There are 21 residues in the CDR3. After removal of 0 bases from V and 10 bases from J, the junction contained 31 bases not matched to a gene. From germline, CDR1 is GEAIGNYY and CDR2 EKD. As DNA, the CDR3 is TGTGCCTGTGACACCATCTCGTCCGCATCTATCCCCGCTACTGGTGGATACGGACTCATCTTT. It translates to CACDTISSASIPATGGYGLIF.

This clone was found a few times. V is TRDV1 and J is TRDJ1, with 9 bases lining up with TRDD3. The CDR3 covers 20 residues. With 0 bases clipped from V and 2 bases from J, the junction kept 16 bases outside the gene matches. CDR1 and CDR2 from the germline V gene are TSWWSYY and QGS. This CDR3 is CALGELRSLTGGNHTDKLIF. CDR3 nucleotide sequence: TGTGCTCTTGGGGAACTAAGGTCCCTTACTGGGGGAAACCATACCGATAAACTCATCTTT.

Judged by abundance, this clone is large. V and J are TRDV1 and TRDJ1; 13 bases are shared with TRDD3. The CDR3 runs to 22 residues. V was pared by 3 bases and J by 11 bases, with 30 bases of the junction left unmatched. Germline V gives CDR1 TSWWSYY, CDR2 QGS. The chain's CDR3 is CALGESFNPYAVLGDTRIKLIF. CDR3 DNA: TGTGCTCTTGGGGAGTCGTTTAATCCCTACGCAGTACTGGGGGATACGCGGATTAAGCTCATCTTT.

This clone is classed as medium-sized. The chain couples TRDV2 to TRDJ1; D is perhaps TRDD3 (6 bases). The length of the CDR3 is 21 residues. The germline V gene encodes CDR1 GEAIGNYY and CDR2 EKD. The V end was cut by 3 bases, the J end by 0 bases, with 31 bases between. In DNA, the CDR3 is TGTGCCTGTGACCTAGTAGGTGCTGGGGATCATCCTTTTAAGGACACCGATAAACTCATCTTT. The encoded protein is CACDLVGAGDHPFKDTDKLIF.

The rearrangement links TRDV1 to TRDJ1, with 9 bases identical to TRDD2. Per the germline V gene, CDR1 is TSWWSYY and CDR2 is QGS. The ends lost 2 bases at V and 6 bases at J; junction bases unmatched: 37. CDR3 length: 25 residues. CDR3 sequence: CALGEYAFLPLGAPSSLHLGNKLIF. Here the CDR3 DNA reads TGTGCTCTTGGGGAATATGCCTTCCTACCCCTGGGGGCCCCCTCATCCCTCCATCTGGGAAATAAACTCATCTTT.

This clone turned up a few times. A far larger clone is one nucleotide away, so this likely arose from a read error. Other DNA sequences in this sample translate to the same CDR3. The V call is TRDV2, the J call TRDJ3; 9 bases agree with TRDD3. Looked up from germline, CDR1 is GEAIGNYY and CDR2 is EKD. The CDR3 has 22 amino acids. The CDR3 DNA follows: TGTGCCTGTGACACCGGTGGACTGGGGGACGCGCAGCTCCTTGGGGACACCCGTCAGATGTTTTTC. As protein: CACDTGGLGDAQLLGDTRQMFF.

Of note for this clone: A single base is all that separates this from a far larger clone, so a read error is likely. The chain has TRDV1 and TRDJ2; tentative D call: TRDD3 (6 bases). CDR3 length equals 22 residues. V lost 2 bases to trimming and J lost 4 bases, with 32 bases between them. In germline, CDR1 is TSWWSYY, CDR2 QGS. The CDR3 DNA follows: TGTGCTCTTGGGGAATTGTCCTGGGGACCGGGGAGATACTCATGCCCGACAGCACAACTCTTCTTT. It specifies CALGELSWGPGRYSCPTAQLFF.

With respect to this clone: This probably arose from a read error, given a far larger clone one base away. Other nucleotide sequences in the sample specify the same CDR3. This chain joins TRDV1 and TRDJ1; D may match TRDD2 or TRDD3 (8 bases each). Germline V gives CDR1 TSWWSYY, CDR2 QGS. This CDR3 is built from 25 residues. DNA for the CDR3: TGTGCCCTTGGGGAACTTCCTACCCAACTGTGGGGTTCCTGGGGGACTCCTCCGTACACCGATAAACTCATCTTT. Its protein is CALGELPTQLWGSWGTPPYTDKLIF.

The table lists this clone with a few counts. A far more abundant clone sits one base away, making this likely a read error. The chain links TRDV2 to TRDJ3; TRDD3 agrees at 9 bases. The junction had 11 bases not matched to a gene; V was cut back by 4 bases and J by 5 bases. The CDR3 sequence is 18 residues long. CDR1 GEAIGNYY and CDR2 EKD come from the germline V gene. Here the CDR3 DNA reads TGTGCCTGTGATAGTACTGGGGGAGCTTCCAGGGACACCCGACAGATGTTTTTC. The encoded protein is CACDSTGGASRDTRQMFF.

This clone was picked up a small number of times. V is TRDV3 and J is TRDJ1, with TRDD3 as a possible D gene (5 bases). V lost 4 bases and J 6 bases, leaving 42 bases between the germline ends. Germline V gene lookup returns CDR1 TVYSNPD and CDR2 GDNSRS (reference sequence). This CDR3 has 21 residues. CDR3: CASLPLRPPGKMGYGGNKLIF. As DNA, the CDR3 is TGTGCCTCGCTCCCTCTACGGCCCCCGGGGAAGATGGGGTACGGGGGTAATAAACTCATCTTT.

V and J are TRDV1 and TRDJ1, with D tentatively TRDD3 (6 bases). The CDR3 is 26 amino acids. CDR1 TSWWSYY and CDR2 QGS come from the germline V gene. V was trimmed by 2 bases and J by 0 bases, leaving 43 bases between them. CDR3: CALGESPNTDPIQGRFGGRYTDKLIF. CDR3 in DNA: TGTGCTCTTGGGGAAAGTCCTAATACCGATCCTATTCAGGGTCGATTTGGGGGCCGGTACACCGATAAACTCATCTTT.

In its sample, this clone was seen a few times. A single base is all that separates this from a far larger clone, so a read error is likely. The chain uses TRDV3 and TRDJ1, with 10 bases aligning to TRDD3. Trimming removed 4 bases from V and 1 base from J; junction bases left unmatched: 27. This CDR3 spans 21 amino acids. Germline V gene data show CDR1 as TVYSNPD and CDR2 as GDNSRS (reference sequence). The CDR3 DNA follows: TGTGCCTCCTCTCCCTCAATCCAGTCTTTTACTGGGGGATTCCTCACCGATAAACTCATCTTT. Translating gives CASSPSIQSFTGGFLTDKLIF.

About this clone itself: This sequence is one base from a far larger clone and is likely a read error. The DNA for the CDR3 is TGTGCTCTTGGGACTCGTTCGCAGTGGTGGGGGATTATTAGGGTTTACACCGATAAACTCATCTTT. Encoded protein: CALGTRSQWWGIIRVYTDKLIF. The rearrangement links TRDV1 to TRDJ1, with 8 nucleotides matching TRDD3. V dropped 5 bases and J dropped 0; count of bases not matched to a gene: 26. The CDR3 covers 22 residues. CDR1 is TSWWSYY, CDR2 QGS, per germline.

The genes are TRDV2 and TRDJ1; 10 bases agree with TRDD3. The trim removed 4 bases at V and 4 bases at J, leaving 20 bases unmatched. Germline V CDR1 and CDR2: GEAIGNYY, EKD. The CDR3 length is 19 residues. For the CDR3, the DNA is TGTGCCTGTGATTCCCTCGGTCGTACTGGGGGATCCGAACTCGATAAACTCATCTTT. It codes for CACDSLGRTGGSELDKLIF.

About this clone: A far larger clone is one nucleotide away, so this likely arose from a read error. The J gene is TRDJ1, the V gene TRDV2; 8 bases align to TRDD3. The V and J ends lost 4 bases and 0 bases, in that order; junction bases with no gene match: 12. The CDR3 is 17 residues long. Germline V gene sequence: CDR1 GEAIGNYY, CDR2 EKD. For the CDR3, the DNA is TGTGCCTGTGAATCCTTACTGGGGGTTGCCTACACCGATAAACTCATCTTT. Translation gives CACESLLGVAYTDKLIF.

In its sample, this clone was seen a few times. This chain connects TRDV2 to TRDJ3; 7 bases fit TRDD3. The CDR3 loop spans 18 amino acids. The germline V gene has CDR1 GEAIGNYY and CDR2 EKD. With V trimmed by 0 bases and J by 0 bases, 4 bases remained unmatched. In DNA, the CDR3 is TGTGCCTGTGACACCGCTGGGGGGGTCTCCTGGGACACCCGACAGATGTTTTTC. Its translation: CACDTAGGVSWDTRQMFF.

To note about this clone: The protein held in TCRdb is that of a much larger clone and does not match this DNA's translation at residue 18, likely because of a read error; the protein shown is translated from the DNA. The chain employs TRDV1 and TRDJ1; 8 bases map to TRDD3. The CDR3 sequence is 19 residues long. CDR1 and CDR2 from the germline V gene are TSWWSYY and QGS. The CDR3 loop is CALGAFYYDWGLYTDKLTF. Written as DNA, the CDR3 is TGTGCTCTTGGGGCCTTCTACTACGACTGGGGGTTATACACCGATAAACTCACCTTT.

In this sample, this clone turned up a few times. A read error likely explains this, since a far larger clone differs by one base. This CDR3 is also generated by other DNA sequences in the sample. The rearrangement joins TRDV2 to TRDJ1; D is possibly TRDD3 (5 bases). The CDR3 covers 15 residues. CDR1 and CDR2 (germline): GEAIGNYY, EKD. CDR3 nucleotide sequence: TGTGCCTGTGACACCTTGGGGCCAAACACTGATAAACTCATCTTT. It encodes CACDTLGPNTDKLIF.

On this clone: This could be a read error, since a much larger clone is one nucleotide away. The V and J genes are TRDV2 and TRDJ1; 10 bases match TRDD3. This CDR3 is 27 amino acids long. V was clipped by 3 bases and J by 0 bases; unmatched bases: 39. Germline V lookup: CDR1 GEAIGNYY, CDR2 EKD. The chain's CDR3 is CACDRLSLPPGVGGSTGGLSYTDKLIF. CDR3 bases: TGTGCCTGTGACCGGTTATCCCTTCCGCCGGGGGTTGGAGGTAGTACTGGGGGATTATCGTACACCGATAAACTCATCTTT.

About this clone: This likely stems from a read error, as it lies one base from a far larger clone. The chain joins TRDV2 to TRDJ2; 9 nucleotides agree with TRDD3. The J call could be wrong; TRDJ1 is a better fit for the DNA end. Germline values: CDR1 GEAIGNYY, CDR2 EKD. The CDR3 is made up of 21 amino acids. For the CDR3, the DNA is TGTGCCTGTGATTCACACGTTAGTCGGTGGTCTTCGGGGGATACAAAAGATAAACTCATCTTT. As protein: CACDSHVSRWSSGDTKDKLIF.

DNA for the CDR3: TGTGCTCTCCTAAGGGCCCCTATCCCGCTGGGGGATACGCATCACACCGATAAACTCATCTTT. Residues: CALLRAPIPLGDTHHTDKLIF. V usage is TRDV1 and J usage is TRDJ1, with 12 bases aligning to TRDD3. J lost 0 bases, V lost 9 bases, and 23 bases had no gene match. Germline CDR1 reads TSWWSYY; CDR2 reads QGS. This CDR3 contains 21 residues.